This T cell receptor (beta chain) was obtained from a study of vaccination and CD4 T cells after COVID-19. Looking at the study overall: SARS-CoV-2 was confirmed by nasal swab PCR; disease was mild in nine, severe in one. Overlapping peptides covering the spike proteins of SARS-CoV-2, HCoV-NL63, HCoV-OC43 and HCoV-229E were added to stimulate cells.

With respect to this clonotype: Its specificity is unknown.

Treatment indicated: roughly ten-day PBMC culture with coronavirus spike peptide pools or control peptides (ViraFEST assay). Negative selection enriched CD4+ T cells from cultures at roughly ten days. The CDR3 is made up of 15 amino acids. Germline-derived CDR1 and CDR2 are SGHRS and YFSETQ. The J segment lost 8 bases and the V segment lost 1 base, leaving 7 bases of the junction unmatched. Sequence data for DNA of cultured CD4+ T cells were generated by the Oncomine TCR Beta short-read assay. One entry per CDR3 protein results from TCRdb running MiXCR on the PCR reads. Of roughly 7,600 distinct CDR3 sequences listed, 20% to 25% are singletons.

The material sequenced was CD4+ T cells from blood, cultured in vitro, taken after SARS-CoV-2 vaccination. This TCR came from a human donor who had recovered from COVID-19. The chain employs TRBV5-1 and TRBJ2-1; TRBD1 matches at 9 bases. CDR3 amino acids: CASSLITGGIDEQFF. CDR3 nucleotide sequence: TGCGCCAGCAGCTTGATTACAGGGGGCATCGATGAGCAGTTCTTC.